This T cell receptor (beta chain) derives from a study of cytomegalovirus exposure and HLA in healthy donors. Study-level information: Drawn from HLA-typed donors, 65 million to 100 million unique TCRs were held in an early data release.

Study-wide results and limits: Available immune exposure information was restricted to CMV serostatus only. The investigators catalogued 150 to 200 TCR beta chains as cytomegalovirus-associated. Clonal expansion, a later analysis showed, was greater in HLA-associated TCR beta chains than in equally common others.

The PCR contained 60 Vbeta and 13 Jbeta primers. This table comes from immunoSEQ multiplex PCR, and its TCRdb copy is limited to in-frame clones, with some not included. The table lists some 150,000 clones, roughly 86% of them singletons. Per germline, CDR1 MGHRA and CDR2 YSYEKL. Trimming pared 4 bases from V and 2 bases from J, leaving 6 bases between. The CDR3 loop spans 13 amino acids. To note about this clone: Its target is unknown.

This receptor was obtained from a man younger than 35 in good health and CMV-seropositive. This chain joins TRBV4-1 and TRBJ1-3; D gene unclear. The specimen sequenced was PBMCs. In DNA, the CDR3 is TGCGCCAGCAGCCGCGAGCCTGGAAACACCATATATTTT. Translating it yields CASSREPGNTIYF.